The sequence of this T cell receptor beta chain was determined in a study of naive and memory T cell subsets. Regarding the study as a whole: Potentially, T cell activation and differentiation skew this RNA-based measurement.

The library had UMIs added by 3' ligation of an oligonucleotide to TCR cDNA. Input was about 1 to 1,100 ng of DNase-treated total RNA without cell sorting. Comment on this clonotype: Its antigen is unidentified.

Per the germline V gene, CDR1 is SGDLS and CDR2 is YYNGEE. With 0 bases removed from V and 6 bases from J, the gap between germline ends came to 16 bases. The CDR3 spans 15 residues. Ligated cDNA underwent four rounds of PCR with nested alpha and beta constant region primers and SP2. Alpha and beta constant region primers primed reverse transcription for blood and skin samples. MiXCR, run by TCRdb on the 5' RACE reads, gives a single entry per CDR3 protein. The sample holds 58,000 or so distinct CDR3 sequences, under 10% seen once. This chain connects TRBV9 to TRBJ2-7; D is undetermined. The origin of this receptor is a female donor in good health. CDR3 sequence reads: CASSVGPPWVSEQYF. The CDR3 coding sequence is TGTGCCAGCAGCGTAGGTCCCCCTTGGGTAAGCGAGCAGTACTTC.